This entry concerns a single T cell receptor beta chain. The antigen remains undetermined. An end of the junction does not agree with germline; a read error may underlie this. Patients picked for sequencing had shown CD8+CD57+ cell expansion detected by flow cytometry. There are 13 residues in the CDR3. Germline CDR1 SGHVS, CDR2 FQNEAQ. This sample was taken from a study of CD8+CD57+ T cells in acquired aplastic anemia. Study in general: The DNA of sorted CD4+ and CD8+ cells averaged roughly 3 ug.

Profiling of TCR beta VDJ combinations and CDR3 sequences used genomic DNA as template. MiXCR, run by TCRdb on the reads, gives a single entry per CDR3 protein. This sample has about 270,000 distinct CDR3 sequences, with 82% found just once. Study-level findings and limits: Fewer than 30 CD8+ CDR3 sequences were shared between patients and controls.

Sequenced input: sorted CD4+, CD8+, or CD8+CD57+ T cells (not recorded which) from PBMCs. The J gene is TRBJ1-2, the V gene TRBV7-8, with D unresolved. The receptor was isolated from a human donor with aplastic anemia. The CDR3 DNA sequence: TGTGCCAGCAGCCTAGGGCTTGCAGGTGGTAACACCTTT. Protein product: CASSLGLAGGNTF.